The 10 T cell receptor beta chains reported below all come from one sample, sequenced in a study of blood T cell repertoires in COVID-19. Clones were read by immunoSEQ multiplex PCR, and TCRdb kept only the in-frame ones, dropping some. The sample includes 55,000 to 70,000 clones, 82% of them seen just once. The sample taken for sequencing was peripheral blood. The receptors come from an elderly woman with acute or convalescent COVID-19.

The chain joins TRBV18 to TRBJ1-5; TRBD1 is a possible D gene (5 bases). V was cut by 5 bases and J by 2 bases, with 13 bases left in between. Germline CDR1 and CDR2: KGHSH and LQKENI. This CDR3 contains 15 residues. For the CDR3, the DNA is TGTGCCAGCTCATCCTCAGGGATGGGCAATCAGCCCCAGCATTTT. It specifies CASSSSGMGNQPQHF.

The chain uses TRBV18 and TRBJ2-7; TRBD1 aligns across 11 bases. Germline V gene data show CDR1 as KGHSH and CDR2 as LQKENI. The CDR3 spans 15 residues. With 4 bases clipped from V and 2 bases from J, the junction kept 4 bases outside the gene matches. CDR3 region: CASSHPGQGAYEQYF. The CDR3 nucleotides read TGTGCCAGCTCACACCCGGGACAGGGGGCCTACGAGCAGTACTTC.

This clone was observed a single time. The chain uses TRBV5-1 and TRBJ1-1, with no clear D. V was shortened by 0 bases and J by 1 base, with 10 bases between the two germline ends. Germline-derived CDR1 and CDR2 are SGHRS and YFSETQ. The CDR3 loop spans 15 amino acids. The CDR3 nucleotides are TGCGCCAGCAGCTTGGTTGTCAGTTCGAACACTGAAGCTTTCTTT. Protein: CASSLVVSSNTEAFF. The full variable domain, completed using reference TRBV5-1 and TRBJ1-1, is KAGVTQTPRYLIKTRGQQVTLSCSPISGHRSVSWYQQTPGQGLQFLFEYFSETQRNKGNFPGRFSGRQFSNSRSEMNVSTLELGDSALYLCASSLVVSSNTEAFFGQGTRLTVV.

Written as DNA, the CDR3 is TGTGCCAGCAGTGTAGCCCATCTAGCTTCGGCCGGGGAGCTGTTTTTT. Encoded protein: CASSVAHLASAGELFF. The rearrangement uses TRBV2 and TRBJ2-2; D possibly corresponds to TRBD2 (5 bases). V was trimmed by 4 bases and J by 6 bases, leaving 18 bases between them. The CDR3 is 16 residues long. CDR1 SNHLY and CDR2 FYNNEI come from the germline V gene. The complete variable domain, with remaining parts taken from reference TRBV2 and TRBJ2-2, reads EPEVTQTPSHQVTQMGQEVILRCVPISNHLYFYWYRQILGQKVEFLVSFYNNEISEKSEIFDDQFSVERPDGSNFTLKIRSTKLEDSAMYFCASSVAHLASAGELFFGEGSRLTVL.

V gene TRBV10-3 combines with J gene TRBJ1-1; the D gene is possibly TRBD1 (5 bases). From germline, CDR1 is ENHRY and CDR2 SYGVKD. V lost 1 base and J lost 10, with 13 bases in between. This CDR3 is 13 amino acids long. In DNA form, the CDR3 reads TGTGCCATCAGTGAGTTGGAGGGTGGGGGAGCTTTCTTT. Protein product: CAISELEGGGAFF.

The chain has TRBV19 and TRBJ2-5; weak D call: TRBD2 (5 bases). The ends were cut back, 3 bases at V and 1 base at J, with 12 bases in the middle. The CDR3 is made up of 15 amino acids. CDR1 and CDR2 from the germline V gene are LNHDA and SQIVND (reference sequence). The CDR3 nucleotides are TGTGCCAGTAGTATGCCCTTGGACTTCCAAGAGACCCAGTACTTC. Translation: CASSMPLDFQETQYF.

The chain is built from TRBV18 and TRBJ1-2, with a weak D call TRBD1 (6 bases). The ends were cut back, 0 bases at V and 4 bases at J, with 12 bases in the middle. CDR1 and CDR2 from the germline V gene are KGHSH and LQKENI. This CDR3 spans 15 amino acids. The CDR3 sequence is CASSPPGAHSYGYTF. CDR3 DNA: TGTGCCAGCTCACCACCGGGGGCCCATAGCTATGGCTACACCTTC.

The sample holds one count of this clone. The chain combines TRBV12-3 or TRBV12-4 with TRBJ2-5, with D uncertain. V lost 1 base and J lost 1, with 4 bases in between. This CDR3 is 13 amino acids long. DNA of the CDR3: TGTGCCAGCAGTTTAGGGGCCCAAGAGACCCAGTACTTC. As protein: CASSLGAQETQYF.

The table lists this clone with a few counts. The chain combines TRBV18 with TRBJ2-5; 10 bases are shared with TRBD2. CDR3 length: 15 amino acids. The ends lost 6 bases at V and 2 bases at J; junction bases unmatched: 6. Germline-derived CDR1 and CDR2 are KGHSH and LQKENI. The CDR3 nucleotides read TGTGCCAGCTCCCTAGCGGGGGCGTATCAAGAGACCCAGTACTTC. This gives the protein CASSLAGAYQETQYF.

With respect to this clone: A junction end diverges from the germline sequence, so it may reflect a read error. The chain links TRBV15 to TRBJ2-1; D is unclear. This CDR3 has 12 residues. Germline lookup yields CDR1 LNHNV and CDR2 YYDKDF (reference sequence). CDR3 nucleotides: TGTGCCACCAGCGGAGAGAGCCCCTCTCGGTTCTTC. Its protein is CATSGESPSRFF.